This note documents a single TCR beta chain sequence. This record belongs to a study of blood T cell repertoires in COVID-19. Trimming took 4 bases from V and 5 from J; bases not matched to a gene: 10. Germline V gene data show CDR1 as MNHEY and CDR2 as SVGAGI. CDR3 length: 15 amino acids. Authors' processing steps: It was from reference gene primer amplification that nucleated cell counts were estimated. TCRdb's copy holds only in-frame clones and misses some; the assay was immunoSEQ multiplex PCR. From that table come the V and J calls and clone size; the DNA was used to work out D and trimming. This sample has roughly 200,000 clones, with roughly 80% found just once.

The origin of this receptor is a man aged 55 to 70 with acute or convalescent COVID-19. The material sequenced was peripheral blood. The chain joins TRBV6-5 to TRBJ2-5; 7 positions agree with TRBD1. CDR3 loop: CASSFWKGAWETQYF. The CDR3 nucleotides are TGTGCCAGCAGTTTTTGGAAGGGGGCGTGGGAGACCCAGTACTTC.